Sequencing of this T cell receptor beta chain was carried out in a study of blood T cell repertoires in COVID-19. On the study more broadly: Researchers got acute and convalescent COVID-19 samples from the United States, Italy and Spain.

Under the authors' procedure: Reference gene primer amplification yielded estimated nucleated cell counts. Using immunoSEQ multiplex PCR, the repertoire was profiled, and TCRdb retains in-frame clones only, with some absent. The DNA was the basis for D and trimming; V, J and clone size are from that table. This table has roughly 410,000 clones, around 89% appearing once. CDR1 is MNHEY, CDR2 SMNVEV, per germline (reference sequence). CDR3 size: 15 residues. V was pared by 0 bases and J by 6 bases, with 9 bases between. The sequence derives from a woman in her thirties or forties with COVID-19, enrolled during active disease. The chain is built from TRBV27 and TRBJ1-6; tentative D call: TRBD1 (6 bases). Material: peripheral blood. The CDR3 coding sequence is TGTGCCAGCAGTTTATCGGGGACACTTAATTCACCCCTCCACTTT. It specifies CASSLSGTLNSPLHF.